One T cell receptor (beta chain) is described in this entry. Its matching antigen is unknown. The data are from a study of Ad26.COV2.S vaccination and SARS-CoV-2 variants. Overall study context: Intramuscular Ad26.COV2.S at 5x10^10 or 1x10^11 viral particles. Overall study results and limits: Breadth measured for non-spike TCRs was similar across vaccine and placebo recipients.

TCRdb keeps only in-frame clones here, not all; method: immunoSEQ multiplex PCR. The sample yields roughly 400,000 clones, around nine tenths seen once. There are 13 residues in the CDR3. Germline lookup yields CDR1 MDHEN and CDR2 SYDVKM. V was clipped by 4 bases and J by 5 bases, with 11 bases between them. Described treatment: roughly 19 received Ad26.COV2.S at low or high dose, single or two shots; 5 received placebo; per-sample allocation not given. Sample collection was performed on day 63 after the first vaccine or placebo injection. The chain is built from TRBV28 and TRBJ2-5, with D possibly matching TRBD1 (6 bases). The sequence was collected from a person aged 18-65 years who received the Ad26.COV2.S COVID-19 vaccine or a placebo. Sequencing was performed on peripheral blood, taken in a trial of Ad26.COV2.S vaccine versus placebo. CDR3 sequence reads: CASSYRVMETQYF. The CDR3 DNA reads TGTGCCAGCAGTTACAGGGTCATGGAGACCCAGTACTTC.